This record covers a single T cell receptor beta chain. Its antigen is currently unknown. The V segment lost 0 bases and the J segment 3 bases; nucleotides outside the gene matches: 8. The V gene's germline CDR1 is MNHNY and CDR2 SVGAGI (reference sequence). The CDR3 extends over 16 amino acids. These data originate in a study of long-term antiretroviral therapy in people with HIV. Whole-study results and caveats: In HIV, the repertoires covered a tighter span of CDR3 lengths than in controls. Diversity measured after ART increased yet remained under transplant donor controls. Clones showing expansion before ART dominated the repertoire at all time points.

Running of the v3.0 immunoSEQ assay took place at survey level. Per sample, sequencing targeted 40,000-50,000 T-cell genomes. Sequencing used immunoSEQ multiplex PCR; TCRdb keeps in-frame clones, though not all of them. The sample lists 23,000 or so clones, around 79% occurring once. This receptor was obtained from a man under 40 with HIV. The sample was unsorted PBMCs, taken 2.1 years after starting antiretroviral therapy. The chain recombines TRBV6-6 with TRBJ2-7; TRBD2 matches at 7 bases. As DNA, the CDR3 is TGTGCCAGCAGTTACTCTCGGGCGGGAGAAGGCTACGAGCAGTACTTC. Protein product: CASSYSRAGEGYEQYF.